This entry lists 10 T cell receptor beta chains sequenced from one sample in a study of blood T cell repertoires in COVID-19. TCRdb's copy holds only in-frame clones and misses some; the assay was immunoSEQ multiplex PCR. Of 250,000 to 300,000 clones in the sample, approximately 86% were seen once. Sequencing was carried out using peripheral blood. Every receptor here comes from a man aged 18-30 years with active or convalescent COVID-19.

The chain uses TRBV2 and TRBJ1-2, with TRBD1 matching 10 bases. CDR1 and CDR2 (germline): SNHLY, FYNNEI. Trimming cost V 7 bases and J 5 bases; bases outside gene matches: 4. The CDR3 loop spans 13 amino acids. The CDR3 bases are TGTGCCAGCACCCGGGACAGGGGATATGGCTACACCTTC. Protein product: CASTRDRGYGYTF.

In DNA form, the CDR3 reads TGTGCCAGCAGTCGCACACTAGGTTCCTACAATGAGCAGTTCTTC. It encodes CASSRTLGSYNEQFF. The chain couples TRBV7-9 to TRBJ2-1; a possible D gene is TRBD2 (5 bases). Trimming shortened V by 6 bases and J by 1 base, and 13 bases separated the two germline ends. The germline V gene has CDR1 SEHNR and CDR2 FQNEAQ (reference sequence). The CDR3 is made up of 15 amino acids.

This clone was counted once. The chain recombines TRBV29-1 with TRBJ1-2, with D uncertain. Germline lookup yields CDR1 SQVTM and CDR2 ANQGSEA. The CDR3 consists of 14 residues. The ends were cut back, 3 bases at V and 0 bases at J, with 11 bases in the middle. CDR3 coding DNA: TGCAGCGTTGAGCGGGGTCAAGCTAACTATGGCTACACCTTC. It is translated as CSVERGQANYGYTF. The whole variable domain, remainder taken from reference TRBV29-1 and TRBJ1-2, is SAVISQKPSRDICQRGTSLTIQCQVDSQVTMMFWYRQQPGQSLTLIATANQGSEATYESGFVIDKFPISRPNLTFSTLTVSNMSPEDSSIYLCSVERGQANYGYTFGSGTRLTVV.

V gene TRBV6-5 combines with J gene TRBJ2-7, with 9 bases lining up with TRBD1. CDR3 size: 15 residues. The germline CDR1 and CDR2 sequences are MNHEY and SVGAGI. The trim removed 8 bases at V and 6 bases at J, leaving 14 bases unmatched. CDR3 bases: TGTGCCAGCCGCCGGACAGGGGCCACCGGGGGCGAGCAGTACTTC. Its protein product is CASRRTGATGGEQYF.

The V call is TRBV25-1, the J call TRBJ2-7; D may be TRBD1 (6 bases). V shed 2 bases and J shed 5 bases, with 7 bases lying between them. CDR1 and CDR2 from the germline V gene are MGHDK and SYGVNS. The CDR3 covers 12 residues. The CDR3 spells CASSENRDEQYF. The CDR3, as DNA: TGTGCCAGCAGTGAAAACAGGGACGAGCAGTACTTC.

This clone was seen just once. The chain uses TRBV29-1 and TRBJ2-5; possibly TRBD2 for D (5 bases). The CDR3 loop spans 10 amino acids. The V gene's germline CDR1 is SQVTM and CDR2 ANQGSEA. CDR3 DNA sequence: TGCAGTTCCTGGGAGGAGACCCAGTACTTC. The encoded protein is CSSWEETQYF.

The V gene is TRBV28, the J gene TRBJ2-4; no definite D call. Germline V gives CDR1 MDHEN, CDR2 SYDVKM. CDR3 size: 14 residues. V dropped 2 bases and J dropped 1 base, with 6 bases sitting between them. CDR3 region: CASSLISAKNIQYF. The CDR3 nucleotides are TGTGCCAGCAGTTTAATTTCGGCCAAAAACATTCAGTACTTC.

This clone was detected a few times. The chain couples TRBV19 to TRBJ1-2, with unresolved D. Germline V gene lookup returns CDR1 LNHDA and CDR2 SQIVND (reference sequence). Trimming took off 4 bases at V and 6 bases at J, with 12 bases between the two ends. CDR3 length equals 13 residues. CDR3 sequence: CASSTTVGNGYTF. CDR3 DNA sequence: TGTGCCAGTAGTACGACGGTGGGCAATGGCTACACCTTC.

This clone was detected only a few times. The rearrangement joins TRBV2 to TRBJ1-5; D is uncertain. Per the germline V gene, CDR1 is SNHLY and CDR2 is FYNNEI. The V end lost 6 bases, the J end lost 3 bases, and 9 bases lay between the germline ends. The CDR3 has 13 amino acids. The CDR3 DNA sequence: TGTGCCAGCAGCTCAGAAAACAATCAGCCCCAGCATTTT. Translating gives CASSSENNQPQHF.

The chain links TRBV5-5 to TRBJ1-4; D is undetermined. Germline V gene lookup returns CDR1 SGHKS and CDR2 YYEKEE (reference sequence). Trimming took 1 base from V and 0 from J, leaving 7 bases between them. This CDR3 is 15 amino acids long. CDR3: CASSLRGPTNEKLFF. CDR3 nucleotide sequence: TGTGCCAGCAGCTTGCGCGGTCCAACTAATGAAAAACTGTTTTTT. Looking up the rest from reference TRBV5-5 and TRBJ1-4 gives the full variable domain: DAGVTQSPTHLIKTRGQQVTLRCSPISGHKSVSWYQQVLGQGPQFIFQYYEKEERGRGNFPDRFSARQFPNYSSELNVNALLLGDSALYLCASSLRGPTNEKLFFGSGTQLSVL.